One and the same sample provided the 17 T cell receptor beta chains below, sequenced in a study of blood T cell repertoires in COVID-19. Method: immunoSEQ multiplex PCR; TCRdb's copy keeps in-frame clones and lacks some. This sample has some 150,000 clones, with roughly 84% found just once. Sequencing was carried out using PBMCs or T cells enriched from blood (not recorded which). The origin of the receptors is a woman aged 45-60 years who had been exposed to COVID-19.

CDR3 sequence reads: CASSRSGLGMNEQFF. The CDR3 bases are TGCGCCAGCAGCAGGTCGGGACTAGGAATGAATGAGCAGTTCTTC. This chain uses TRBV5-1 with TRBJ2-1, with 8 bases fitting TRBD2. The CDR3 is 15 residues long. V lost 4 bases and J lost 7; bases outside the gene matches: 10. Per the germline V gene, CDR1 is SGHRS and CDR2 is YFSETQ.

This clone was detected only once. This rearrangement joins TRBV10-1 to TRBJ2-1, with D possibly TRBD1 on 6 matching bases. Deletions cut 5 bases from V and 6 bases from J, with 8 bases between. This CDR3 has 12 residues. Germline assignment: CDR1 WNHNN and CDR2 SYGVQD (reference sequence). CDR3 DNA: TGCGCCAGCAGTACAGGGTCCAATGAGCAGTTCTTC. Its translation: CASSTGSNEQFF.

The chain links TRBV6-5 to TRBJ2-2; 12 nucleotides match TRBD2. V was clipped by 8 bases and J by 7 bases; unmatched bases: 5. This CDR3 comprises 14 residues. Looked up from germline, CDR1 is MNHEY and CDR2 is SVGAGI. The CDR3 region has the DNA TGTGCCAGCCTAGCGGGGGGGCCAGGCGGGGAGCTGTTTTTT. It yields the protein CASLAGGPGGELFF.

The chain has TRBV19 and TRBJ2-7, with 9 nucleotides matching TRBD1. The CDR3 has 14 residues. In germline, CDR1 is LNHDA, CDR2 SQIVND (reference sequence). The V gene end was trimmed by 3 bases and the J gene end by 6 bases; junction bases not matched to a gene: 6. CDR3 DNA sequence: TGTGCCAGTAGTATGGGGACAGGGTTTGGCGAGCAGTACTTC. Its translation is CASSMGTGFGEQYF.

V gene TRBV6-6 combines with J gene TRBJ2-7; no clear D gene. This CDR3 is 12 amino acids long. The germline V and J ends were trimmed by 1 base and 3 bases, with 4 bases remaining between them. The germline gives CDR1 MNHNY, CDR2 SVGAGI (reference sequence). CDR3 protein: CASSYLHYEQYF. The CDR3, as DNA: TGTGCCAGCAGTTACTTACACTACGAGCAGTACTTC.

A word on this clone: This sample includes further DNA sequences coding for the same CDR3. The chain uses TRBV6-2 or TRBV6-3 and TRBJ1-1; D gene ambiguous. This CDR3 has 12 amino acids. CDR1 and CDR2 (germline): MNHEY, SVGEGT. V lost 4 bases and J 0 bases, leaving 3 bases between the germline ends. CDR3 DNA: TGTGCCAGCAGTTTAATGAACACTGAAGCTTTCTTT. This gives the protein CASSLMNTEAFF.

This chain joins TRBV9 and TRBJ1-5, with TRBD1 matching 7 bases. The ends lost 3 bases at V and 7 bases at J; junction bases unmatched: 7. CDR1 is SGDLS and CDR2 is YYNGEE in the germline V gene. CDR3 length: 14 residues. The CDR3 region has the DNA TGTGCCAGCAGCGCAGGGGGAGGACGGCAGCCCCAGCATTTT. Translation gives CASSAGGGRQPQHF.

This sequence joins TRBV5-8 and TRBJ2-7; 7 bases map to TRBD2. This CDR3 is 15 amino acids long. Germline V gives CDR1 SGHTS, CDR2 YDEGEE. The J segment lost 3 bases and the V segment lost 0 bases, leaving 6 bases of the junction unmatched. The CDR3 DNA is TGTGCCAGCAGCTTGGTTTGGGGGGGGGTCTACGAGCAGTACTTC. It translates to CASSLVWGGVYEQYF.

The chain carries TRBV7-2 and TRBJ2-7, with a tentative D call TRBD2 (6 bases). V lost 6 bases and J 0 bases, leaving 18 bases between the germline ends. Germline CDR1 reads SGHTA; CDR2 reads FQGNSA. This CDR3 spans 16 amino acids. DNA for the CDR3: TGTGCCAGCAGTGTTTCTAGCGTGATTATCTCCTACGAGCAGTACTTC. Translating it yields CASSVSSVIISYEQYF.

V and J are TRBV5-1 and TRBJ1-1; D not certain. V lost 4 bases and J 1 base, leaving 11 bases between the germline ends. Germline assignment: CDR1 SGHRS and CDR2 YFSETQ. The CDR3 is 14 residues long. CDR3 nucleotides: TGCGCCAGCAGCCTAGGACTGGCGAACACTGAAGCTTTCTTT. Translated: CASSLGLANTEAFF.

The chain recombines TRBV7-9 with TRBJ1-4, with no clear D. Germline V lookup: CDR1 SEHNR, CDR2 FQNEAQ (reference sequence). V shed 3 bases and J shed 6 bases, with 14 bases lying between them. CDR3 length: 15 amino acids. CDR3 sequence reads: CASSFGRRADEKLFF. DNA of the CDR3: TGTGCCAGCAGCTTTGGCAGGCGGGCTGATGAAAAACTGTTTTTT.

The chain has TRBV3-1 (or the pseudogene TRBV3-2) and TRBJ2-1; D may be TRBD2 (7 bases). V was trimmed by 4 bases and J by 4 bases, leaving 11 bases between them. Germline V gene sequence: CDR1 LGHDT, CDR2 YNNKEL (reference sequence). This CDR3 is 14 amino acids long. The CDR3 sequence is CASSRTRGYNEQFF. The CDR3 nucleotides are TGTGCCAGCAGCCGGACTAGGGGGTACAATGAGCAGTTCTTC.

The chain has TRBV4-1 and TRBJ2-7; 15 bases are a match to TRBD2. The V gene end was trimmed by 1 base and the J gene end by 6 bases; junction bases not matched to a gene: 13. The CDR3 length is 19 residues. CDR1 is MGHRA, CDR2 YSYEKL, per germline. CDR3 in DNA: TGCGCCAGCAGCCAAGCCGGACTAGCGGGAGGGCCATTCCGCTCCGAGCAGTACTTC. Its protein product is CASSQAGLAGGPFRSEQYF.

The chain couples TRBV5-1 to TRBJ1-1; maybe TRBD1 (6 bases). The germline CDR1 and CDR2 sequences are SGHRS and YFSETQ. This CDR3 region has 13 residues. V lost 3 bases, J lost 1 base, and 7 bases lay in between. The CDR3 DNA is TGCGCCAGCAGCTCACAGGGGAACACTGAAGCTTTCTTT. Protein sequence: CASSSQGNTEAFF.

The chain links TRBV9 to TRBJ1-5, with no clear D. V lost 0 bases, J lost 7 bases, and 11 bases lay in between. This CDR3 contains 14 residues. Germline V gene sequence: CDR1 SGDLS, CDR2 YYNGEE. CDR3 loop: CASSVDAVGQPQHF. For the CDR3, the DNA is TGTGCCAGCAGCGTAGATGCAGTTGGCCAGCCCCAGCATTTT.

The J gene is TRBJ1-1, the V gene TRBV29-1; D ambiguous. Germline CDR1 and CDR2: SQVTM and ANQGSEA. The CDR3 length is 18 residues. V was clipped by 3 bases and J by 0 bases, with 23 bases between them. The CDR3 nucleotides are TGCAGCGTTGAGAACGTCAGGCCCATAGGATCAATGAACACTGAAGCTTTCTTT. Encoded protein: CSVENVRPIGSMNTEAFF. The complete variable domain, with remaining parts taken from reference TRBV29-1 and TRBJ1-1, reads SAVISQKPSRDICQRGTSLTIQCQVDSQVTMMFWYRQQPGQSLTLIATANQGSEATYESGFVIDKFPISRPNLTFSTLTVSNMSPEDSSIYLCSVENVRPIGSMNTEAFFGQGTRLTVV.

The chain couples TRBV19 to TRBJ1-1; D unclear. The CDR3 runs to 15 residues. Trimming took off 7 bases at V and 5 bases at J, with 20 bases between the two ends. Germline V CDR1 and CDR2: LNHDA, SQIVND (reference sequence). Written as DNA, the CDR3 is TGTGCCAGTATGGGCTGGGCCCGGGGAGGGACTGAAGCTTTCTTT. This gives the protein CASMGWARGGTEAFF.